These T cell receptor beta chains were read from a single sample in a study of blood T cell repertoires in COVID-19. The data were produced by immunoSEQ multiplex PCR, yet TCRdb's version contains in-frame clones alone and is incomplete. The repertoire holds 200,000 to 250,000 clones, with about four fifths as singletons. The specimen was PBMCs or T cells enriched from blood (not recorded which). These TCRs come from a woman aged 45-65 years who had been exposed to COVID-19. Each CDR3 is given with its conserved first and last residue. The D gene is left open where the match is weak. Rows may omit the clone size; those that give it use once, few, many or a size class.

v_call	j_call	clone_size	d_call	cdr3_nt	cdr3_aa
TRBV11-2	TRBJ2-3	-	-	TGTGCCAGCAGCTCTGGGACTTTGGCAGATACGCAGTATTTT	CASSSGTLADTQYF
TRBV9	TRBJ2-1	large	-	TGTGCCAGCAGCCGCTACAATGAGCAGTTCTTC	CASSRYNEQFF
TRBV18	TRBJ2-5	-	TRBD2	TGTGCCAGCTCACTACTAGCGGGGATCCAAGAGACCCAGTACTTC	CASSLLAGIQETQYF
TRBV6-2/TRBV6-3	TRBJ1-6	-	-	TGTGCCAGCAGTTACTCGAGTCCAGGCAATTCACCCCTCCACTTT	CASSYSSPGNSPLHF
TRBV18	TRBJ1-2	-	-	TGTGCCAGCTCATCGACAGTTCAAGAAAGTGGCTACACCTTC	CASSSTVQESGYTF
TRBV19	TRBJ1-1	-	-	TGTGCCAGTAGTATGGCTCAGGGGAACACTGAAGCTTTCTTT	CASSMAQGNTEAFF
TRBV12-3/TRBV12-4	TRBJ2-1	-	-	TGTGCCAGCAGTTTTGGCTATGAGCAGTTCTTC	CASSFGYEQFF
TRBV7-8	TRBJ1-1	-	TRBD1	TGTGCCAACCCGGAGCAAGGGGGCATGAACACTGAAGCTTTCTTT	CANPEQGGMNTEAFF
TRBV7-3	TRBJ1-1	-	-	TGTGCCAGCAGCATTGACAGGTTCACTGAAGCTTTCTTT	CASSIDRFTEAFF
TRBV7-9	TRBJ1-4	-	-	TGTGCCAGCAGCTTTGATGCAGGGCAGGGAGAAAAACTGTTTTTT	CASSFDAGQGEKLFF
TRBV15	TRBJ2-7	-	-	TGTGCCACCAGCAGGGAGACTCACGGGGGCGAGCAGTACTTC	CATSRETHGGEQYF
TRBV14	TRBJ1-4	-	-	TGTGCCAGCAGCCAGATAAGACAGGTTGGGGGAAATGAAAAACTGTTTTTT	CASSQIRQVGGNEKLFF
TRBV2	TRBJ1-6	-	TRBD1	TGTGCCAGCAGGGGGGACAGGGGTTCACCCCTCCACTTT	CASRGDRGSPLHF
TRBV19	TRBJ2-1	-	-	TGTGCCAGTAGTACCCGGGTAGCCGGAAACTCCTACAATGAGCAGTTCTTC	CASSTRVAGNSYNEQFF
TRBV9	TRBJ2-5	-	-	TGTGCCAGCAGCGTAGAGGCGGGGCCCGGGGAGACCCAGTACTTC	CASSVEAGPGETQYF
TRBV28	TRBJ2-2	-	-	TGTGCCAGCAGTACTCGACAGGGCGCCGGACTAAACACCGGGGAGCTGTTTTTT	CASSTRQGAGLNTGELFF
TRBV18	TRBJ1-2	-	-	TGTGCCAGCTCACCCCGACAGGACTATGGCTACACCTTC	CASSPRQDYGYTF
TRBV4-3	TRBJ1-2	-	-	TGCGCCAGCAGCCAAGATCTGGGGCAGGCAAAGGTAAAAGGCTACACCTTC	CASSQDLGQAKVKGYTF
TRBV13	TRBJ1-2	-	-	TGTGCCAGCAGCTTGCAGGGTGCAGGAGGCTACACCTTC	CASSLQGAGGYTF
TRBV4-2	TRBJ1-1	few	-	TGTGCCAGCAGCCAAGGAGGACAGAACACTGAAGCTTTCTTT	CASSQGGQNTEAFF
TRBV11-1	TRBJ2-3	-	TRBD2	TGTGCCAGCAGCTTAAGGCGGGGGGGGACCCCCGATACGCAGTATTTT	CASSLRRGGTPDTQYF
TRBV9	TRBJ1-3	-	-	TGTGCCAGCAGCGTGTCCAGATCTGGAAACACCATATATTTT	CASSVSRSGNTIYF
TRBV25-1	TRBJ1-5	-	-	TGTGCCAGCAGTGAATTCGGAGGAAATCAGCCCCAGCATTTT	CASSEFGGNQPQHF
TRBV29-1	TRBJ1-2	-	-	TGCAGCGTTGATGGAGGAAACTATGGCTACACCTTC	CSVDGGNYGYTF
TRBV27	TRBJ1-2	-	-	TGTGCCAGCAGTGCCCGACCTACAGGGCCGGCCGGCTACACCTTC	CASSARPTGPAGYTF
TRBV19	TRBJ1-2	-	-	TGTGCCAGTAGTCCAGCGGGGTTAGCTAACTATGGCTACACCTTC	CASSPAGLANYGYTF